This T cell receptor (beta chain) came from a study of cytomegalovirus exposure and HLA in healthy donors. The PCR made use of 60 Vbeta and 13 Jbeta primers. Profiling relied on immunoSEQ multiplex PCR, and the TCRdb table lists in-frame clones only, not all of them. The sample lists around 280,000 clones, 85% to 90% occurring once. Germline V gives CDR1 ENHRY, CDR2 SYGVKD. The trim removed 3 bases at V and 2 bases at J, leaving 1 base unmatched. This CDR3 has 14 residues. The gene calls are TRBV10-3 and TRBJ2-5; 9 nucleotides line up with TRBD1. The clonotype originates from a young woman in good health and CMV-seronegative. The sequenced material came from PBMCs. The CDR3 sequence: CAISEGQGQETQYF. CDR3 DNA sequence: TGTGCCATCAGTGAAGGACAGGGGCAAGAGACCCAGTACTTC.